This T cell receptor beta chain emerged from a study of glioma-infiltrating T cells after dendritic cell vaccination. Overall study context: Glioblastoma patients came from Phase I and II dendritic cell vaccination trials.

The CDR3 is 14 amino acids. From germline, CDR1 is LNHNV and CDR2 YYDKDF (reference sequence). Trimming removed 1 base from V and 5 bases from J, with 9 bases in between. Using immunoSEQ multiplex PCR, the repertoire was profiled, and TCRdb retains in-frame clones only, with some absent. The profile shows roughly 100,000 clones, about four fifths of them singletons. Specimen: blood, collected before dendritic cell vaccination. The J gene is TRBJ2-1, the V gene TRBV15, with D tentatively TRBD1 (6 bases). The sequence was obtained from a human donor with glioblastoma. The CDR3 loop is CATSRGRGHNEQFF. CDR3 nucleotide sequence: TGTGCCACCAGCAGAGGCAGGGGCCACAATGAGCAGTTCTTC.